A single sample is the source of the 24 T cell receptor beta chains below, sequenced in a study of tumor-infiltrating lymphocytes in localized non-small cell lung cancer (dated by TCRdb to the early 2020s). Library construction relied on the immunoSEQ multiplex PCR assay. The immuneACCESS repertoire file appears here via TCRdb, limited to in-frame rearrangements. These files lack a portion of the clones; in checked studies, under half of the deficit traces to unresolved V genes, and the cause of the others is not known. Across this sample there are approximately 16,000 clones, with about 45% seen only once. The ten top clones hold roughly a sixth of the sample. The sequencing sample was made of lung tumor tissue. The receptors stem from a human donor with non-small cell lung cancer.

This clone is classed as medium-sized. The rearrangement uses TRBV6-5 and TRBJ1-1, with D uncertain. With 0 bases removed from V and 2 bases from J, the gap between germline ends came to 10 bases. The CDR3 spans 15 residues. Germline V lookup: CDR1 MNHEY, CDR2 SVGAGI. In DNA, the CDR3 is TGTGCCAGCAGTTACTCGACCGAAGGAAACACTGAAGCTTTCTTT. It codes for CASSYSTEGNTEAFF.

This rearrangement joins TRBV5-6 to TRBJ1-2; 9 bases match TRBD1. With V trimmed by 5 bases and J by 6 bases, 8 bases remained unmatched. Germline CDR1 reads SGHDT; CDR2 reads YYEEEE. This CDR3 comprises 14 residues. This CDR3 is CASSTWTGEDGYTF. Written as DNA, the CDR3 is TGTGCCAGCAGTACATGGACAGGGGAGGATGGCTACACCTTC.

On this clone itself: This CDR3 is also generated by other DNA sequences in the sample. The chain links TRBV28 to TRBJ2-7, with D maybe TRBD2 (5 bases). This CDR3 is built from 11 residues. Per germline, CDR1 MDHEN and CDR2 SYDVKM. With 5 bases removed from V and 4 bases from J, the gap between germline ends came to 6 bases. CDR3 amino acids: CASSGGYEQYF. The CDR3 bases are TGTGCCAGCAGTGGAGGATACGAGCAGTACTTC.

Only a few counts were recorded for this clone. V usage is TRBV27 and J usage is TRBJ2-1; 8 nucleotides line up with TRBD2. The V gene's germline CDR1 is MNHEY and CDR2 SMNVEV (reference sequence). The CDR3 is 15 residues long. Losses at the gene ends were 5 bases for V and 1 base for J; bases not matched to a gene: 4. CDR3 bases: TGTGCCAGCAGTCTCATAGCGGGGTCCTACAATGAGCAGTTCTTC. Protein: CASSLIAGSYNEQFF.

CDR3 in DNA: TGTGCCAGCAGCTTTGGGGCAGTTATGGGGGCCTACGAGCAGTACTTC. This gives the protein CASSFGAVMGAYEQYF. This chain uses TRBV7-2 with TRBJ2-7; possibly TRBD1 or TRBD2 for D (5 bases each). V was pared by 3 bases and J by 2 bases, with 17 bases between. Per germline, CDR1 SGHTA and CDR2 FQGNSA. This CDR3 contains 16 residues.

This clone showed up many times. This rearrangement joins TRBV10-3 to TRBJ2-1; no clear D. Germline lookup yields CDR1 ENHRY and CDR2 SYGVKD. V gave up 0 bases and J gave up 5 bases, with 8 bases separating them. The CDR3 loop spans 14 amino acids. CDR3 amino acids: CAISESPSDNEQFF. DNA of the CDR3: TGTGCCATCAGTGAGTCTCCCAGCGACAATGAGCAGTTCTTC.

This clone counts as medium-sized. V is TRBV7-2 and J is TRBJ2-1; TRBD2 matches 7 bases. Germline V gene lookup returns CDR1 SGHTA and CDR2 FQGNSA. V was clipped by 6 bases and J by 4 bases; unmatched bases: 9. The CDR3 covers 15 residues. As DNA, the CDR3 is TGTGCCAGCAGTACTTCCGGGACTAAATACAATGAGCAGTTCTTC. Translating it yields CASSTSGTKYNEQFF.

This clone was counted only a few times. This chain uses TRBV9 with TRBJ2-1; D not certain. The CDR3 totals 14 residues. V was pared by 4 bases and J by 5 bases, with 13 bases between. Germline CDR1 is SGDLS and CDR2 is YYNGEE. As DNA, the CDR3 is TGTGCCAGCAGCTTAGAGAGTGTACACAATGAGCAGTTCTTC. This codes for CASSLESVHNEQFF.

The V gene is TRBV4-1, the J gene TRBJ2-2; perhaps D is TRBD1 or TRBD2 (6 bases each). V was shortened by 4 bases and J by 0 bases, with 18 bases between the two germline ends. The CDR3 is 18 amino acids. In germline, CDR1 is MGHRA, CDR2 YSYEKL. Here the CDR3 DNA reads TGCGCCAGCAGCCGCCGGCTGCCGGGGGCCACGAACACCGGGGAGCTGTTTTTT. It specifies CASSRRLPGATNTGELFF.

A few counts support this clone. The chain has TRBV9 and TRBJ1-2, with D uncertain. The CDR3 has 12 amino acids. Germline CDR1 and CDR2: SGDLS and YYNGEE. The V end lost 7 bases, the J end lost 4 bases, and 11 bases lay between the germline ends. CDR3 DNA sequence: TGTGCCAGCTACAGCTCCAGCTATGGCTACACCTTC. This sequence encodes CASYSSSYGYTF. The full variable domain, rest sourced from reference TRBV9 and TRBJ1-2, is DSGVTQTPKHLITATGQRVTLRCSPRSGDLSVYWYQQSLDQGLQFLIQYYNGEERAKGNILERFSAQQFPDLHSELNLSSLELGDSALYFCASYSSSYGYTFGSGTRLTVV.

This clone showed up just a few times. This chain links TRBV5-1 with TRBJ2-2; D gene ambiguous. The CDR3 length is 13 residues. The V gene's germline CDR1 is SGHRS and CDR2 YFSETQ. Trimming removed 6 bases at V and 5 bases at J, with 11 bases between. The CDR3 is CASNLGETGELFF. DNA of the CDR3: TGCGCCAGCAATCTAGGCGAAACCGGGGAGCTGTTTTTT.

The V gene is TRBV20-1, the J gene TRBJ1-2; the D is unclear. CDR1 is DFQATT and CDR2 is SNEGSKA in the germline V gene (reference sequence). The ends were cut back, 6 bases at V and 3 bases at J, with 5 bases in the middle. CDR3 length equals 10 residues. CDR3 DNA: TGCAGTGCGGTGGACTATGGCTACACCTTC. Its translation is CSAVDYGYTF.

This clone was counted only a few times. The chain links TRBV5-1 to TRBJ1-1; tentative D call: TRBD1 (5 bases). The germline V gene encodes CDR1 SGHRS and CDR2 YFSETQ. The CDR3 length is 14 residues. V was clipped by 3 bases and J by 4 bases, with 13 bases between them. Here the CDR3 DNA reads TGCGCCAGCAGCTCAAGCAGGGTGGTCACTGAAGCTTTCTTT. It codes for CASSSSRVVTEAFF.

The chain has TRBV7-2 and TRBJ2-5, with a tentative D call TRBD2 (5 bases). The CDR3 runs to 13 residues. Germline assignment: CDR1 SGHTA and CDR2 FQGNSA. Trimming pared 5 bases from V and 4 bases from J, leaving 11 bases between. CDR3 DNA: TGTGCCAGCAGCACTAGGATCGGAGAGACCCAGTACTTC. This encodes CASSTRIGETQYF.

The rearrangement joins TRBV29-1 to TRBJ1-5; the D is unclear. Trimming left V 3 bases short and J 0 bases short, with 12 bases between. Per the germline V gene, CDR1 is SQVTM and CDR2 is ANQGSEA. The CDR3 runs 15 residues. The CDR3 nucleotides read TGCAGCGTTGATTCCGCAAGTCATAGCAATCAGCCCCAGCATTTT. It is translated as CSVDSASHSNQPQHF. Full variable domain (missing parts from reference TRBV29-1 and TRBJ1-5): SAVISQKPSRDICQRGTSLTIQCQVDSQVTMMFWYRQQPGQSLTLIATANQGSEATYESGFVIDKFPISRPNLTFSTLTVSNMSPEDSSIYLCSVDSASHSNQPQHFGDGTRLSIL.

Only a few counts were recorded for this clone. CDR3 amino acids: CASSQDLGQFYNEQFF. Here the CDR3 DNA reads TGTGCCAGCAGCCAAGATCTAGGACAGTTCTACAATGAGCAGTTCTTC. V usage is TRBV14 and J usage is TRBJ2-1, with a tentative D call TRBD1 (6 bases). Trimming left V 0 bases short and J 3 bases short, with 12 bases between. This CDR3 has 16 amino acids. CDR1 is SGHDN and CDR2 is FVKESK in the germline V gene.

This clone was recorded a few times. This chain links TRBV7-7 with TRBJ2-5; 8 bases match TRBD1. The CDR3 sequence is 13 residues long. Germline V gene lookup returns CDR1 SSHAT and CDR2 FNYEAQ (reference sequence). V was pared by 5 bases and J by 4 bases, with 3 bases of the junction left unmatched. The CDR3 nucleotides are TGTGCCAGCAGCCTTCAGGGGGCAGAGACCCAGTACTTC. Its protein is CASSLQGAETQYF.

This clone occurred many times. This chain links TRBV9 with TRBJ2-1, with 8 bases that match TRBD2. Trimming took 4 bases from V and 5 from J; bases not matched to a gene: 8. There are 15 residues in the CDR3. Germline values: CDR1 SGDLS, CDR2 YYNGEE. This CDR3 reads CASSPRLAFNNEQFF. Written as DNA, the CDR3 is TGTGCCAGCAGCCCCCGACTAGCGTTCAACAATGAGCAGTTCTTC.

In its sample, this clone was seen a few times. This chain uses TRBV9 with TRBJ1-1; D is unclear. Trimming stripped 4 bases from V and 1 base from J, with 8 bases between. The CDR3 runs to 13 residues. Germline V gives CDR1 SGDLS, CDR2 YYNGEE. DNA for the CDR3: TGTGCCAGCAGCCCATATCAGAACACTGAAGCTTTCTTT. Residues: CASSPYQNTEAFF.

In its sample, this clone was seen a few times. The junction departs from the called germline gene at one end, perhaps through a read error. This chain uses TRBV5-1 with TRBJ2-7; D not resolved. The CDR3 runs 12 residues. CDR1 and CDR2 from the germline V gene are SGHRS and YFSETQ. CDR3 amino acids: CASSSIRAQQYF. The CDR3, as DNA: TGTGCCAGCAGCTCCATTAGGGCCCAGCAGTACTTC. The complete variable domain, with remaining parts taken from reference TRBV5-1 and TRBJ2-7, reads KAGVTQTPRYLIKTRGQQVTLSCSPISGHRSVSWYQQTPGQGLQFLFEYFSETQRNKGNFPGRFSGRQFSNSRSEMNVSTLELGDSALYLCASSSIRAQQYFGPGTRLTVT.

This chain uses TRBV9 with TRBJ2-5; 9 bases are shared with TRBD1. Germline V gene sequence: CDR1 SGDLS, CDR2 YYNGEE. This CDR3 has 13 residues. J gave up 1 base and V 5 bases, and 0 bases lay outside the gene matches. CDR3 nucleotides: TGTGCCAGCAGGGGACAGGGCCAAGAGACCCAGTACTTC. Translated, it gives CASRGQGQETQYF.

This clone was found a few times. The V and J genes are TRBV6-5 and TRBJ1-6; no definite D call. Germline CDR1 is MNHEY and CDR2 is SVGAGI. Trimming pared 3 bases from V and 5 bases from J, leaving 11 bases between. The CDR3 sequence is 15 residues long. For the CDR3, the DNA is TGTGCCAGCAGTTATCAGGCCATGAATAATTCACCCCTCCACTTT. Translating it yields CASSYQAMNNSPLHF.

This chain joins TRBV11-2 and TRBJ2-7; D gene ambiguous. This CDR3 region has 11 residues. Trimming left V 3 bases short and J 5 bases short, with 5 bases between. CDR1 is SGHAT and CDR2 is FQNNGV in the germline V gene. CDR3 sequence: CASSFRNEQYF. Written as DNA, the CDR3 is TGTGCCAGCAGCTTTAGAAACGAGCAGTACTTC. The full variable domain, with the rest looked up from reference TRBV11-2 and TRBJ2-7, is EAGVAQSPRYKIIEKRQSVAFWCNPISGHATLYWYQQILGQGPKLLIQFQNNGVVDDSQLPKDRFSAERLKGVDSTLKIQPAKLEDSAVYLCASSFRNEQYFGPGTRLTVT.

CDR3 in DNA: TGTGCCAGTAGGGGGGACAGGGGGTTGAACACTGAAGCTTTCTTT. This encodes CASRGDRGLNTEAFF. V usage is TRBV19 and J usage is TRBJ1-1; 11 bases align to TRBD1. The V segment lost 6 bases and the J segment 0 bases; nucleotides outside the gene matches: 3. In germline, CDR1 is LNHDA, CDR2 SQIVND (reference sequence). This CDR3 comprises 15 residues.